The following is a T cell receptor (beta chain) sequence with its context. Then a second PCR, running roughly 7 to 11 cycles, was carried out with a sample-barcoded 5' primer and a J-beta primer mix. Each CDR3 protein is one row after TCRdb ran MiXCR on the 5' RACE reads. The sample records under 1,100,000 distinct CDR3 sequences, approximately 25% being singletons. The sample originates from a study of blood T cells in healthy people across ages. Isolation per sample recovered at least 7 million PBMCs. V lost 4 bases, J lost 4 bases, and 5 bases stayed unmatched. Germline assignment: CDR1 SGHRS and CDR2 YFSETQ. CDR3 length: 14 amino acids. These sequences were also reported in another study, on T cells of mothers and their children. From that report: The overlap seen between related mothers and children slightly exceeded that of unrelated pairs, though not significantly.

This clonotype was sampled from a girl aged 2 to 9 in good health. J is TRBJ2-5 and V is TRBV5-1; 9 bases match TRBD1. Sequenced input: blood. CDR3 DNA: TGCGCCAGCAGCATACCGACAGGGGGAGAGACCCAGTACTTC. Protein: CASSIPTGGETQYF.